Presented here are 12 T cell receptor beta chains from one specimen sequenced in a study of STAT3 mutations in large granular lymphocyte leukemia. Study-level points and caveats: Every T-cell large granular lymphocyte leukemia patient had at least one immunodominant TCR beta clonotype.

What these receptors recognize is not known. Using immunoSEQ multiplex PCR, the repertoire was profiled, and TCRdb retains in-frame clones only, with some absent. The sample includes roughly 35,000 clones, roughly 84% seen only once; the top ten take under 0.55%. The material sequenced was PBMCs. The receptor set was obtained from a human donor with T large granular lymphocyte leukemia. Some clones in this sample may be carry-over from other donors' samples.

The chain is built from TRBV7-9 and TRBJ2-7; 7 positions match TRBD1. The CDR3 is 14 amino acids. Germline V lookup: CDR1 SEHNR, CDR2 FQNEAQ (reference sequence). Germline trimming cut 8 bases from V and 6 bases from J; bases unmatched to any gene: 13. CDR3 sequence reads: CASGVGGALGEQYF. The CDR3 DNA follows: TGTGCCAGCGGGGTAGGGGGCGCCCTGGGCGAGCAGTACTTC.

This clone has more than one count but fewer than ten. The CDR3, as DNA: TGTGCCAGCAGCTCGAGGGGGGATGAGCAGTTCTTC. The encoded protein is CASSSRGDEQFF. J is TRBJ2-1 and V is TRBV13; D is possibly TRBD1 or TRBD2 (6 bases each). The CDR3 is 12 residues long. The germline V gene encodes CDR1 PRHDT and CDR2 FYEKMQ (reference sequence). The V end lost 4 bases, the J end lost 8 bases, and 9 bases lay between the germline ends.

The chain combines TRBV5-1 with TRBJ2-5; 10 positions agree with TRBD1. Germline loops: CDR1 SGHRS, CDR2 YFSETQ. This CDR3 comprises 15 residues. Unmatched junction bases numbered 9, after V lost 3 bases and J lost 7 bases. The CDR3 DNA reads TGCGCCAGCAGCTCCGGACAGGGGGACTCCGGGACCCAGTACTTC. Its protein is CASSSGQGDSGTQYF.

The rearrangement joins TRBV6-5 to TRBJ1-3; D is unresolved. The CDR3 is made up of 16 amino acids. Germline CDR1 MNHEY, CDR2 SVGAGI. Deletions cut 0 bases from V and 3 bases from J, with 12 bases between. The CDR3: CASSYSNGFGGNTIYF. Here the CDR3 DNA reads TGTGCCAGCAGTTACTCGAATGGTTTTGGTGGAAACACCATATATTTT.

This chain links TRBV19 with TRBJ2-1, with 11 bases aligning to TRBD1. The CDR3 consists of 15 residues. Germline CDR1 reads LNHDA; CDR2 reads SQIVND (reference sequence). J was trimmed by 8 bases and V by 5 bases; bases with no gene match: 8. DNA of the CDR3: TGTGCCAGTAGTGTGGACAGGGGGCGTTTGGATGAGCAGTTCTTC. Translated, it gives CASSVDRGRLDEQFF.

V usage is TRBV10-1 and J usage is TRBJ2-2; D not resolved. V shed 6 bases and J shed 4 bases, with 6 bases lying between them. The CDR3 consists of 12 residues. Germline CDR1 and CDR2: WNHNN and SYGVQD (reference sequence). The CDR3 DNA follows: TGCGCCAGCAGCTTGGGCACCGGGGAGCTGTTTTTT. It yields the protein CASSLGTGELFF.

The V and J genes are TRBV29-1 and TRBJ2-7, with TRBD1 identical over 7 bases. The CDR3 sequence is 13 residues long. Germline V gene lookup returns CDR1 SQVTM and CDR2 ANQGSEA. Unmatched junction bases numbered 7, after V lost 7 bases and J lost 1 base. CDR3 sequence: CSATGTVSYEQYF. CDR3 bases: TGCAGCGCCACCGGGACAGTGTCCTACGAGCAGTACTTC.

The chain couples TRBV6-6 to TRBJ2-1; 9 bases map to TRBD1. The CDR3 has 16 amino acids. CDR1 is MNHNY and CDR2 is SVGAGI in the germline V gene (reference sequence). Germline trimming cut 11 bases from V and 8 bases from J; bases unmatched to any gene: 19. The CDR3 DNA reads TGTGCCGCGGGACACAGGGGGCGAAATATGGGGGATGAGCAGTTCTTC. Its translation: CAAGHRGRNMGDEQFF.

This clone was found a few times. The chain couples TRBV7-8 to TRBJ2-5; TRBD1 aligns across 7 bases. The CDR3 runs 14 residues. V dropped 5 bases and J dropped 3; count of bases not matched to a gene: 6. Germline lookup yields CDR1 SGHVS and CDR2 FQNEAQ. The CDR3 coding sequence is TGTGCCAGCAGCCGCGTTGACAGGGAAGAGACCCAGTACTTC. Translated, it gives CASSRVDREETQYF.

This sequence joins TRBV6-5 and TRBJ2-1; 7 bases align to TRBD2. The J segment lost 10 bases and the V segment lost 6 bases, leaving 6 bases of the junction unmatched. Per the germline V gene, CDR1 is MNHEY and CDR2 is SVGAGI. The CDR3 consists of 12 residues. This CDR3 reads CASSSPGLEQFF. CDR3 nucleotides: TGTGCCAGCAGCTCACCGGGACTAGAGCAGTTCTTC.

V is TRBV2 and J is TRBJ2-5; D perhaps matches TRBD2 (5 bases). The CDR3 spans 15 residues. From germline, CDR1 is SNHLY and CDR2 FYNNEI. V was shortened by 4 bases and J by 2 bases, with 14 bases between the two germline ends. The CDR3 nucleotides read TGTGCCAGCAGTGTGGTGGGAGCATTACAAGAGACCCAGTACTTC. Its protein is CASSVVGALQETQYF. The variable domain in full, with the rest retrieved from reference TRBV2 and TRBJ2-5, is EPEVTQTPSHQVTQMGQEVILRCVPISNHLYFYWYRQILGQKVEFLVSFYNNEISEKSEIFDDQFSVERPDGSNFTLKIRSTKLEDSAMYFCASSVVGALQETQYFGPGTRLLVL.

The chain combines TRBV15 with TRBJ1-1; the match to TRBD1 covers 8 bases. This CDR3 comprises 14 residues. V shed 1 base and J 3 bases; nucleotides not matched to a gene: 1. Germline V gene data show CDR1 as LNHNV and CDR2 as YYDKDF (reference sequence). CDR3 bases: TGTGCCACCAGCAGAGGGACAGGGCACACTGAAGCTTTCTTT. It specifies CATSRGTGHTEAFF.